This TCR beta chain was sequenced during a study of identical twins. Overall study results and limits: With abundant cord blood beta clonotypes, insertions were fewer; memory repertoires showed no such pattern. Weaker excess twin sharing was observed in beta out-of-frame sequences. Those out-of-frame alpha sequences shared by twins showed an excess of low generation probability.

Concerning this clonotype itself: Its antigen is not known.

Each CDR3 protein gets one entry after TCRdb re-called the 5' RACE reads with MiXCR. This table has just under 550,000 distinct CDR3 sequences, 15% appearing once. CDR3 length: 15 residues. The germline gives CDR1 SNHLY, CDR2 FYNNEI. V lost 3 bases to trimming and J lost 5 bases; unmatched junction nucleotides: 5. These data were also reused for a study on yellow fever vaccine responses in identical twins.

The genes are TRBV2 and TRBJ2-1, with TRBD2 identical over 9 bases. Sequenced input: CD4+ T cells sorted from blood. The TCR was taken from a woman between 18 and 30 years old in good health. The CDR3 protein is CASSDASGADNEQFF. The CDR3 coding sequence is TGTGCCAGCAGTGATGCTAGCGGGGCCGACAATGAGCAGTTCTTC. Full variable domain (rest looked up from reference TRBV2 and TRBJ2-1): EPEVTQTPSHQVTQMGQEVILRCVPISNHLYFYWYRQILGQKVEFLVSFYNNEISEKSEIFDDQFSVERPDGSNFTLKIRSTKLEDSAMYFCASSDASGADNEQFFGPGTRLTVL.